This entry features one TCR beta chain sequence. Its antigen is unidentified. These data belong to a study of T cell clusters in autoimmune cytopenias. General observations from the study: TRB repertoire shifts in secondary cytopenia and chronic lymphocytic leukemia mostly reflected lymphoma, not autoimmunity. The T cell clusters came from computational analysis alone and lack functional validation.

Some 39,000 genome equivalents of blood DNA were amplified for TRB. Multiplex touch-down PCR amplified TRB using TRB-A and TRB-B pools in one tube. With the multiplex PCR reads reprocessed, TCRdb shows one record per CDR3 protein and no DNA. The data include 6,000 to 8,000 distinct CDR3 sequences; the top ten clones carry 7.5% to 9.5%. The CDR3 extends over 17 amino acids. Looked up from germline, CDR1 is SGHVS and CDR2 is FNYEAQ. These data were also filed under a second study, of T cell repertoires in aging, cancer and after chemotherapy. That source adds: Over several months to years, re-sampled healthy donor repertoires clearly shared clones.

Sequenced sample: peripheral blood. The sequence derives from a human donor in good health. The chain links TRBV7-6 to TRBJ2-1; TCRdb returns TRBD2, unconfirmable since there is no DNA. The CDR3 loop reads CASSPGGLLPTYNEQFF. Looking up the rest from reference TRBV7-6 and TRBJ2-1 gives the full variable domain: GAGVSQSPRYKVTKRGQDVALRCDPISGHVSLYWYRQALGQGPEFLTYFNYEAQQDKSGLPNDRFSAERPEGSISTLTIQRTEQRDSAMYRCASSPGGLLPTYNEQFFGPGTRLTVL.